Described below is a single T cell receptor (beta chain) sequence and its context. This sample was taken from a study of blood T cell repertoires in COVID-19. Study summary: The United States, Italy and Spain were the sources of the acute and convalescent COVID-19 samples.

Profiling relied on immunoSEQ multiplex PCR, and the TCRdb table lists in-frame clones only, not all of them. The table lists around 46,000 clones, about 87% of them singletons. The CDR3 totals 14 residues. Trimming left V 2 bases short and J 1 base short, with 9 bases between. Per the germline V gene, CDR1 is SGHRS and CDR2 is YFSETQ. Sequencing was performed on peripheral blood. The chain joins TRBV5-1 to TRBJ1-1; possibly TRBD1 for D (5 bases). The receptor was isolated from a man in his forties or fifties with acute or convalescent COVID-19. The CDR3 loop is CASSFRAANTEAFF. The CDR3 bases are TGCGCCAGCAGCTTCAGGGCAGCGAACACTGAAGCTTTCTTT.